This entry lists 9 T cell receptor beta chains sequenced from one sample in a study of Siglec-9 on CD8 T cells in melanoma. This table comes from immunoSEQ multiplex PCR, and its TCRdb copy is limited to in-frame clones, with some not included. The sample lists about 30,000 clones; 75% to 85% were seen once. Sequenced material: Siglec-9- CD8+ T cells sorted from blood. These receptors were collected from a human donor in good health.

The rearrangement uses TRBV10-2 and TRBJ2-2; TRBD2 matches at 12 bases. Germline V lookup: CDR1 WSHSY, CDR2 SAAADI. With 7 bases clipped from V and 0 bases from J, the junction kept 9 bases outside the gene matches. CDR3 length: 18 amino acids. This CDR3 is CASTGLAGPTANTGELFF. The DNA of the CDR3 is TGCGCCAGCACCGGACTAGCGGGGCCCACTGCGAACACCGGGGAGCTGTTTTTT.

The genes are TRBV9 and TRBJ2-3; maybe TRBD2 (6 bases). Germline assignment: CDR1 SGDLS and CDR2 YYNGEE. This CDR3 contains 17 residues. The V gene lost 3 bases and the J gene lost 0 bases, with 17 bases spanning the gap. CDR3 nucleotide sequence: TGTGCCAGCAGCGAGGGGAGGACCCGGATTAGCACAGATACGCAGTATTTT. Residues: CASSEGRTRISTDTQYF.

The chain combines TRBV10-3 with TRBJ2-7; no clear D gene. The CDR3 is made up of 14 amino acids. Germline CDR1 is ENHRY and CDR2 is SYGVKD. Trimming took off 0 bases at V and 4 bases at J, with 10 bases between the two ends. CDR3 residues: CAISESTRAYEQYV. The CDR3 coding sequence is TGTGCCATCAGTGAGTCGACTCGCGCGTACGAGCAGTACGTC.

This chain links TRBV4-1 with TRBJ1-5; 8 bases match TRBD1. Trimming removed 2 bases from V and 2 bases from J; junction bases left unmatched: 14. Germline V gene lookup returns CDR1 MGHRA and CDR2 YSYEKL. There are 19 residues in the CDR3. The CDR3 reads CASSQKGGLSTGGNQPQHF. DNA for the CDR3: TGCGCCAGCAGCCAAAAGGGGGGCCTCTCGACAGGGGGCAATCAGCCCCAGCATTTT.

This sequence joins TRBV29-1 and TRBJ2-7, with D possibly TRBD2 on 5 matching bases. The V and J ends lost 4 bases and 4 bases respectively, with 14 bases between them. The CDR3 sequence is 13 residues long. Germline lookup yields CDR1 SQVTM and CDR2 ANQGSEA. The CDR3 nucleotides read TGCAGCGTTGTATCGGGGAACGTTTACGAGCAGTACGTC. Translated, it gives CSVVSGNVYEQYV.

The chain couples TRBV19 to TRBJ2-5; 14 positions agree with TRBD2. The germline gives CDR1 LNHDA, CDR2 SQIVND (reference sequence). CDR3 length: 17 residues. J lost 2 bases, V lost 3 bases, and 5 bases had no gene match. The CDR3 reads CASSMTSGGALQETQYF. For the CDR3, the DNA is TGTGCCAGTAGTATGACTAGCGGGGGGGCATTACAAGAGACCCAGTACTTC. Using reference TRBV19 and TRBJ2-5 for the parts outside the CDR3, the full variable domain is DGGITQSPKYLFRKEGQNVTLSCEQNLNHDAMYWYRQDPGQGLRLIYYSQIVNDFQKGDIAEGYSVSREKKESFPLTVTSAQKNPTAFYLCASSMTSGGALQETQYFGPGTRLLVL.

The genes are TRBV14 and TRBJ2-3; 9 nucleotides line up with TRBD2. Trimming cost V 0 bases and J 2 bases; bases outside gene matches: 6. Germline CDR1 and CDR2: SGHDN and FVKESK. The CDR3 covers 17 residues. The CDR3 reads CASSQDLVAGDTDTQYF. The CDR3 nucleotides are TGTGCCAGCAGCCAAGATTTGGTAGCGGGGGACACAGATACGCAGTATTTT. Based on the CDR3 plus reference TRBV14 and TRBJ2-3, the full variable domain is EAGVTQFPSHSVIEKGQTVTLRCDPISGHDNLYWYRRVMGKEIKFLLHFVKESKQDESGMPNNRFLAERTGGTYSTLKVQPAELEDSGVYFCASSQDLVAGDTDTQYFGPGTRLTVL.

The chain combines TRBV7-9 with TRBJ2-3, with a possible D match to TRBD2 (6 bases). The V end was cut by 5 bases, the J end by 7 bases, with 13 bases between. The germline V gene encodes CDR1 SEHNR and CDR2 FQNEAQ (reference sequence). The length of the CDR3 is 13 residues. The CDR3 protein is CASSGRDSYTQYF. The DNA of the CDR3 is TGTGCCAGCAGCGGCCGGGACTCATATACGCAGTATTTT.

The genes are TRBV6-1 and TRBJ2-5; either TRBD1 or TRBD2 may fit D (5 bases each). The CDR3 has 15 residues. Germline V CDR1 and CDR2: MNHNS, SASEGT. Between the trimmed V and J ends, which lost 3 bases and 5 bases, there was a span of 16 bases. The CDR3 nucleotides are TGTGCCAGCAGTGAGGAGGTGGGACCCGGGGAGACCCAGTACTTC. Translated: CASSEEVGPGETQYF.